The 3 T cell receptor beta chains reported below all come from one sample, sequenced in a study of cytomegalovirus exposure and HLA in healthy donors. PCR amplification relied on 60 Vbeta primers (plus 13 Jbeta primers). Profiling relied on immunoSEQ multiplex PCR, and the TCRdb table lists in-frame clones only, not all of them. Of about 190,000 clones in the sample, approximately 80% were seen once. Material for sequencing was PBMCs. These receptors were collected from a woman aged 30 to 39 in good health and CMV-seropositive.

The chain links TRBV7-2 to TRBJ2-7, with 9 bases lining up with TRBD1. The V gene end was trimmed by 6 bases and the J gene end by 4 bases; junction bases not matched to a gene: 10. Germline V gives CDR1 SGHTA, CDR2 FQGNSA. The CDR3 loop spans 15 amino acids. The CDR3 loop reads CASRIGGTGFYEQYF. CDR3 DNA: TGTGCCAGCAGAATCGGAGGGACAGGGTTTTACGAGCAGTACTTC.

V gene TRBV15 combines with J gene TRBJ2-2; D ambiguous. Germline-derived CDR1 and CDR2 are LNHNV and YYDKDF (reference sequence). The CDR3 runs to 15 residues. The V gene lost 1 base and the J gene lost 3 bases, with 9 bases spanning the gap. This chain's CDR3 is CATSRVLGYTGELFF. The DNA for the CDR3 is TGTGCCACCAGCAGAGTTCTAGGCTACACCGGGGAGCTGTTTTTT.

The CDR3 coding sequence is TGCGCCAGCAGCTCCCCTGGGAGAACCGGGGAGCTGTTTTTT. Its protein is CASSSPGRTGELFF. V is TRBV4-1 and J is TRBJ2-2; perhaps TRBD2 as D (5 bases). Trimming removed 5 bases from V and 5 bases from J, with 12 bases in between. Per the germline V gene, CDR1 is MGHRA and CDR2 is YSYEKL. The CDR3 runs to 14 residues.